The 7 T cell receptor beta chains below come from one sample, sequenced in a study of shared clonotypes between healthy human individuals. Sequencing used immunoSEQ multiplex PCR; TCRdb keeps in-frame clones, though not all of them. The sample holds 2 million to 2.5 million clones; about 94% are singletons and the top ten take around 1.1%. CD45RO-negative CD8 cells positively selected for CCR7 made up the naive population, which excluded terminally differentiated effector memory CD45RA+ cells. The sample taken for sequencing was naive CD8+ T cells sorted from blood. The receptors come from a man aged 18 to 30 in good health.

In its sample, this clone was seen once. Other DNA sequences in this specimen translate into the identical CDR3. This CDR3 reads CASSPGTGGYYEQYF. DNA of the CDR3: TGTGCCAGCAGCCCGGGGACAGGGGGCTACTACGAGCAGTACTTC. The chain employs TRBV7-8 and TRBJ2-7, with TRBD1 identical over 12 bases. V shed 5 bases, J shed 3 bases, and the junction held 5 bases outside the gene matches. The CDR3 length is 15 residues. Germline CDR1 SGHVS, CDR2 FQNEAQ.

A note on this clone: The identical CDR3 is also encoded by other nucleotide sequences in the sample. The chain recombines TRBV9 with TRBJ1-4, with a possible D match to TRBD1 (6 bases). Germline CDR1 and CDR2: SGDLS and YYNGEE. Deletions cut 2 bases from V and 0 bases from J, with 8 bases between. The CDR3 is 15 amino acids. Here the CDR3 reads CASSVGGATNEKLFF. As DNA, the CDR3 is TGTGCCAGCAGCGTGGGGGGCGCAACTAATGAAAAACTGTTTTTT.

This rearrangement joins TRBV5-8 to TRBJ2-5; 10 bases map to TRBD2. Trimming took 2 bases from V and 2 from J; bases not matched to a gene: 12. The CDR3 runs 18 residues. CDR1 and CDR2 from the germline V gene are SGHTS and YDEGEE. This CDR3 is CASSLAGLAAFEQETQYF. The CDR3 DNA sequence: TGTGCCAGCAGCTTAGCCGGACTAGCGGCTTTTGAGCAAGAGACCCAGTACTTC.

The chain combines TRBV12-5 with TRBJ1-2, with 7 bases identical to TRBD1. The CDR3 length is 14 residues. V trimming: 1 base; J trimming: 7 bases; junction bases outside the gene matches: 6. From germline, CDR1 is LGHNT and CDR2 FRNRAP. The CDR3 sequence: CASGLATGVGGYTF. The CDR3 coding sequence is TGTGCTAGTGGTTTGGCAACAGGGGTTGGTGGCTACACCTTC.

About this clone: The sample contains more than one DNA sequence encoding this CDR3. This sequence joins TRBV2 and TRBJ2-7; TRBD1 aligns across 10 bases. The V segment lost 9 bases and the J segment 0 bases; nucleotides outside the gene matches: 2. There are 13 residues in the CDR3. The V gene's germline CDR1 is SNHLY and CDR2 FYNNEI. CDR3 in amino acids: CARGDRGSYEQYF. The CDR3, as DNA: TGTGCCAGAGGGGACAGGGGCTCCTACGAGCAGTACTTC.

DNA for the CDR3: TGCGCCAGCAGCCAAGATGAGCTGGACGGTTTAGCTAAGTTCTTC. Translating gives CASSQDELDGLAKFF. The chain carries TRBV4-1 and TRBJ2-1; D gene ambiguous. The CDR3 runs 15 residues. CDR1 and CDR2 (germline): MGHRA, YSYEKL. Trimming pared 0 bases from V and 14 bases from J, leaving 20 bases between.

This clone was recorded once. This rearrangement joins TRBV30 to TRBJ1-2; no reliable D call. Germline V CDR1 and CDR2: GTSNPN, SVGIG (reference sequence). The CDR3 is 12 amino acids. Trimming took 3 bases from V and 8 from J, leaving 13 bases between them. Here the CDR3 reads CAWRAGWEGYTF. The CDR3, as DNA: TGTGCCTGGAGGGCCGGGTGGGAAGGCTACACCTTC.